The text below deals with one TCR beta chain. The target antigen is unknown. V lost 6 bases, J lost 1 base, and 6 bases lay in between. The CDR3 sequence is 12 residues long. Germline V gives CDR1 MDHEN, CDR2 SYDVKM. These data belong to a study of shared clonotypes between healthy human individuals. Whole-study findings and limits: Researchers sampled blood only, noting tissue repertoires likely differ.

Unsorted PBMC replicate PCRs used 300 ng DNA, roughly 30,000 T cell genomes. Researchers sequenced unsorted PBMC DNA using ten immunoSEQ deep assay plates. In the study's own analysis: ImmunoSEQ gave junction-only sequences without quality scores, so filtering differed. Profiling relied on immunoSEQ multiplex PCR, and the TCRdb table lists in-frame clones only, not all of them. The V and J calls and clone size come from that table; D and trimming were worked out from the DNA. The sample consists of 450,000 to 500,000 clones, 65% to 85% of them appearing once. This sequence originates from a woman aged 40 to 50 in good health. Some clones in this sample may be carry-over from other donors' samples. The chain carries TRBV28 and TRBJ1-2, with D hard to call. Sequencing input: PBMCs. CDR3 in amino acids: CASSSNNYGYTF. DNA for the CDR3: TGTGCCAGCAGCTCCAATAACTATGGCTACACCTTC.